A single sample gave rise to the 7 T cell receptor beta chains below, sequenced in a study of T cell responses to AZD1222 COVID-19 vaccine. This table comes from immunoSEQ multiplex PCR, and its TCRdb copy is limited to in-frame clones, with some not included. The data contain 95,000 to 150,000 clones, 75% to 95% of them singletons. The sequencing used peripheral blood, collected on day 0 of AZD1222 vaccination. The receptors were sampled from an adult in good health.

This clone was detected once. This chain connects TRBV29-1 to TRBJ1-2; D not certain. Trimming removed 0 bases from V and 4 bases from J, with 6 bases in between. The germline V gene encodes CDR1 SQVTM and CDR2 ANQGSEA. The CDR3 length is 12 residues. CDR3 in DNA: TGCAGCGTTGAAGAAGGACCCTATGGCTACACCTTC. Protein: CSVEEGPYGYTF.

The CDR3: CASGPYGTGELFF. In DNA form, the CDR3 reads TGCGCCAGCGGTCCCTATGGGACCGGGGAGCTGTTTTTT. V is TRBV10-1 and J is TRBJ2-2; D is ambiguous. Trimming took 8 bases from V and 5 from J, leaving 12 bases between them. Germline V lookup: CDR1 WNHNN, CDR2 SYGVQD (reference sequence). The CDR3 loop spans 13 amino acids.

The V call is TRBV2, the J call TRBJ1-2, with D unresolved. Germline-derived CDR1 and CDR2 are SNHLY and FYNNEI. Trimming pared 6 bases from V and 8 bases from J, leaving 10 bases between. This CDR3 is 11 amino acids long. The CDR3 coding sequence is TGTGCCAGCAGGGCCCAGGACGGCTACACCTTC. It specifies CASRAQDGYTF.

The chain is built from TRBV28 and TRBJ1-6, with D perhaps matching TRBD1 (6 bases). Germline values: CDR1 MDHEN, CDR2 SYDVKM. V lost 5 bases, J lost 10 bases, and 15 bases lay in between. The CDR3 length is 14 residues. The CDR3 reads CASSPGGQGSPLHF. Written as DNA, the CDR3 is TGTGCCAGCAGTCCCGGGGGGCAGGGGTCACCCCTCCACTTT.

The rearrangement joins TRBV7-9 to TRBJ2-1; no firm D call. Germline loops: CDR1 SEHNR, CDR2 FQNEAQ (reference sequence). Trimming pared 4 bases from V and 8 bases from J, leaving 9 bases between. The CDR3 loop spans 12 amino acids. CDR3 nucleotide sequence: TGTGCCAGCAGCTCCCATAAGGATGAGCAGTTCTTC. Protein product: CASSSHKDEQFF.

The chain links TRBV7-9 to TRBJ1-2; unclear D gene. Between the trimmed V and J ends, which lost 1 base and 8 bases, there was a span of 8 bases. Per the germline V gene, CDR1 is SEHNR and CDR2 is FQNEAQ (reference sequence). The CDR3 has 12 amino acids. CDR3: CASSLGPGGYTF. The CDR3 nucleotides read TGTGCCAGCAGCTTAGGACCGGGAGGCTACACCTTC. Combining the CDR3 with reference TRBV7-9 and TRBJ1-2 gives the whole variable domain DTGVSQNPRHKITKRGQNVTFRCDPISEHNRLYWYRQTLGQGPEFLTYFQNEAQLEKSRLLSDRFSAERPKGSFSTLEIQRTEQGDSAMYLCASSLGPGGYTFGSGTRLTVV.

This clone was seen a single time. This sequence joins TRBV5-1 and TRBJ1-1; D gene uncertain. CDR1 is SGHRS, CDR2 YFSETQ, per germline. The germline V and J ends were trimmed by 0 bases and 1 base, with 7 bases remaining between them. The CDR3 has 14 amino acids. The CDR3 loop is CASSLAGTNTEAFF. The CDR3 nucleotides read TGCGCCAGCAGCTTGGCTGGCACGAACACTGAAGCTTTCTTT.